This TCR beta chain was recorded in a study of cytomegalovirus exposure and HLA in healthy donors. Study results and limitations: Reports showed the classifier diagnosing cytomegalovirus status with high specificity and sensitivity.

Turning to this clone: Its antigen is not identified.

Trimming took 2 bases from V and 6 from J, leaving 21 bases between them. This CDR3 comprises 16 residues. Germline lookup yields CDR1 SGHKS and CDR2 YYEKEE (reference sequence). The PCR used 60 Vbeta and 13 Jbeta primers. Measured with immunoSEQ multiplex PCR; TCRdb has only the in-frame clones, and not every one. The profile covers roughly 180,000 clones, with 78% appearing a single time and approximately 5.4% taken by the ten largest. The chain couples TRBV5-5 to TRBJ2-7; no firm D call. Sequences were obtained from PBMCs. The TCR originated in a woman aged 30 to 39 in good health and CMV-seropositive. CDR3 amino acids: CASSFLRQTDLGEQYF. The CDR3, as DNA: TGTGCCAGCAGCTTTTTGCGGCAGACGGATCTGGGCGAGCAGTACTTC.